Described below is a single T cell receptor (beta chain) sequence and its context. CDR3 size: 15 residues. V was clipped by 5 bases and J by 8 bases; unmatched bases: 10. Germline V lookup: CDR1 LGHNT, CDR2 FRNRAP. Followed over time, Seattle patients had been enrolled while infection was active. The record originates from a study of blood T cell repertoires in COVID-19. Study-level background: COVID-19 samples, acute and convalescent, were from the United States, Italy and Spain. PBMCs, B-cell-depleted T cells, or T cells were the source of the cDNA or gDNA that made up the material.

Study processing details: It was from reference gene primer amplification that nucleated cell counts were estimated. Generated by immunoSEQ multiplex PCR, the TCRdb table keeps only in-frame clones and is missing some. That table supplies the V and J calls and clone size; D and trimming were determined from the DNA. The data hold 150,000 to 200,000 clones, with approximately 85% observed a single time. The sequencing input was peripheral blood. This chain connects TRBV12-5 to TRBJ1-2; 11 positions match TRBD1. The clonotype was recovered from an elderly man with COVID-19, enrolled during active disease. Written as DNA, the CDR3 is TGTGCTAGTGGTCAACCGGACAGGGGGCCGGAGGGCTACACCTTC. Its protein product is CASGQPDRGPEGYTF.